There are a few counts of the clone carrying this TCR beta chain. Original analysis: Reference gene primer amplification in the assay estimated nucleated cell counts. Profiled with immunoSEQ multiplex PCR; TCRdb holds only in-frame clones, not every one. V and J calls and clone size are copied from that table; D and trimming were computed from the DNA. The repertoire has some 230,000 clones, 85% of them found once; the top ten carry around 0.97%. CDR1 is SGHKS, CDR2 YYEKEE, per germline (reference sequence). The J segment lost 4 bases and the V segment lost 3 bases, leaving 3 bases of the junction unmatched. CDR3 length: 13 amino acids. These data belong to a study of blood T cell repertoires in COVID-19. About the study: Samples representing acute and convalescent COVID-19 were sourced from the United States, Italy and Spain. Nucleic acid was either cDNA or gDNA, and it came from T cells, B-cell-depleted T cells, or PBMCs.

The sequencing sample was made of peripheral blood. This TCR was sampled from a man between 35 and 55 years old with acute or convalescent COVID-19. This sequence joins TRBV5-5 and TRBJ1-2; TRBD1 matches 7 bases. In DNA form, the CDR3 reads TGTGCCAGCAGCTCACAGGGGCTCTATGGCTACACCTTC. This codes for CASSSQGLYGYTF.